These 25 T cell receptor beta chains originate from one sample sequenced in a study of OX40 agonist ivuxolimab in advanced cancers. Libraries were prepared by immunoSEQ multiplex PCR; TCRdb keeps only in-frame clonotypes and omits some of them. This sample has roughly 93,000 clones, with roughly 94% found just once. Material: CD4+ or CD8+ T cells sorted from blood, obtained in a trial of the OX40 agonist ivuxolimab. The receptors originated from an adult with an advanced solid tumor such as melanoma, head and neck, liver or kidney cancer.

This chain links TRBV30 with TRBJ1-5; 7 bases map to TRBD1. Germline assignment: CDR1 GTSNPN and CDR2 SVGIG (reference sequence). The V segment lost 4 bases and the J segment 5 bases; nucleotides outside the gene matches: 5. This CDR3 has 13 residues. Written as DNA, the CDR3 is TGTGCCTGGACCCGCAGGGGGGATCAGCCCCAGCATTTT. Translation gives CAWTRRGDQPQHF.

V and J are TRBV7-6 and TRBJ2-1; TRBD1 aligns across 11 bases. Germline values: CDR1 SGHVS, CDR2 FNYEAQ. Trimming removed 6 bases from V and 2 bases from J; junction bases left unmatched: 3. The CDR3 extends over 15 amino acids. In nucleotides, the CDR3 is TGTGCCAGCAGTTCGGACAGGGGGCCCTACAATGAGCAGTTCTTC. Its translation is CASSSDRGPYNEQFF.

The chain joins TRBV28 to TRBJ1-3; 10 bases map to TRBD1. This CDR3 has 15 amino acids. Germline trimming cut 4 bases from V and 6 bases from J; bases unmatched to any gene: 6. In germline, CDR1 is MDHEN, CDR2 SYDVKM. The CDR3 region is CASSSLGQGTNTIYF. The CDR3 nucleotides are TGTGCCAGCAGTTCCCTGGGACAGGGGACAAACACCATATATTTT.

The rearrangement links TRBV18 to TRBJ2-1; 8 nucleotides align to TRBD1. V shed 0 bases, J shed 1 base, and the junction held 2 bases outside the gene matches. The V gene's germline CDR1 is KGHSH and CDR2 LQKENI. The CDR3 runs 16 residues. CDR3 coding DNA: TGTGCCAGCTCACCACCCCGGACAGGGTCCTACAATGAGCAGTTCTTC. The encoded protein is CASSPPRTGSYNEQFF.

The V gene is TRBV10-3, the J gene TRBJ2-3, with 8 nucleotides matching TRBD1. Trimming took 8 bases from V and 5 from J; bases not matched to a gene: 6. CDR1 and CDR2 from the germline V gene are ENHRY and SYGVKD. This CDR3 has 13 residues. The CDR3 nucleotides read TGTGCCATCGACCCAGGGGGCAAAGATACGCAGTATTTT. Translation: CAIDPGGKDTQYF.

The V gene is TRBV28, the J gene TRBJ1-6; maybe TRBD1 (5 bases). Trimming left V 1 base short and J 10 bases short, with 20 bases between. Germline V gene data show CDR1 as MDHEN and CDR2 as SYDVKM. This CDR3 region has 17 residues. CDR3 coding DNA: TGTGCCAGCAGTTTATATCAGTTCGGCAGGGAGAACTCACCCCTCCACTTT. Translated, it gives CASSLYQFGRENSPLHF.

The chain uses TRBV9 and TRBJ2-2; 8 bases are shared with TRBD2. Trimming removed 2 bases from V and 5 bases from J; junction bases left unmatched: 5. Germline V CDR1 and CDR2: SGDLS, YYNGEE. The CDR3 runs 15 residues. The CDR3 bases are TGTGCCAGCAGCGTGGCGGGGGGATTGACCGGGGAGCTGTTTTTT. Translating gives CASSVAGGLTGELFF.

V and J are TRBV2 and TRBJ2-1; 7 nucleotides match TRBD2. V lost 4 bases, J lost 8 bases, and 14 bases stayed unmatched. CDR3 length: 16 amino acids. CDR1 is SNHLY, CDR2 FYNNEI, per germline. The CDR3 coding sequence is TGTGCCAGCAGTGTTGAGGCGGGAGCCCTTTCCCATGAGCAGTTCTTC. Translation gives CASSVEAGALSHEQFF.

This rearrangement joins TRBV6-5 to TRBJ1-5; D not certain. The CDR3 is 16 amino acids. The ends were cut back, 4 bases at V and 2 bases at J, with 15 bases in the middle. The germline V gene encodes CDR1 MNHEY and CDR2 SVGAGI. For the CDR3, the DNA is TGTGCCAGCAGTTCCACTTCCCTCGGGGGCAATCAGCCCCAGCATTTT. This gives the protein CASSSTSLGGNQPQHF.

The chain employs TRBV30 and TRBJ1-4, with a weak D call TRBD1 (5 bases). The V end was cut by 2 bases, the J end by 3 bases, with 19 bases between. Per germline, CDR1 GTSNPN and CDR2 SVGIG (reference sequence). The CDR3 extends over 17 amino acids. This chain's CDR3 is CAWSSDQLGGANEKLFF. The CDR3 DNA sequence: TGTGCCTGGAGTTCGGACCAATTGGGGGGAGCTAATGAAAAACTGTTTTTT.

This clone was detected only once. This sequence joins TRBV2 and TRBJ2-5; tentative D call: TRBD2 (5 bases). This CDR3 is 13 amino acids long. The ends were cut back, 0 bases at V and 4 bases at J, with 6 bases in the middle. The germline gives CDR1 SNHLY, CDR2 FYNNEI. The DNA of the CDR3 is TGTGCCAGCAGTGAAGCGCGGGCAGAGACCCAGTACTTC. Its translation is CASSEARAETQYF.

This chain uses TRBV11-3 with TRBJ1-1, with no clear D. Trimming removed 4 bases from V and 9 bases from J, with 15 bases in between. This CDR3 is 13 amino acids long. Germline-derived CDR1 and CDR2 are SGHNT and YENEEA. CDR3 nucleotides: TGTGCCAGCAGCTCCCCATACCTTTCTAAAGCTTTCTTT. Its protein is CASSSPYLSKAFF. The full variable domain, in which reference TRBV11-3 and TRBJ1-1 provide the parts outside the CDR3, is EAGVVQSPRYKIIEKKQPVAFWCNPISGHNTLYWYLQNLGQGPELLIRYENEEAVDDSQLPKDRFSAERLKGVDSTLKIQPAELGDSAVYLCASSSPYLSKAFFGQGTRLTVV.

The V call is TRBV5-1, the J call TRBJ2-3, with 11 bases lining up with TRBD2. The CDR3 has 17 amino acids. Germline values: CDR1 SGHRS, CDR2 YFSETQ. V trimming: 0 bases; J trimming: 2 bases; junction bases outside the gene matches: 5. The CDR3 spells CASSLELAGVNTDTQYF. CDR3 nucleotide sequence: TGCGCCAGCAGCTTGGAACTAGCGGGAGTCAACACAGATACGCAGTATTTT.

The chain has TRBV11-2 and TRBJ1-1, with D perhaps matching TRBD1 (6 bases). Germline lookup yields CDR1 SGHAT and CDR2 FQNNGV. CDR3 size: 16 residues. The V and J ends lost 1 base and 1 base respectively, with 13 bases between them. The CDR3 loop reads CASSLVLWGANTEAFF. CDR3 nucleotide sequence: TGTGCCAGCAGCTTAGTCCTTTGGGGGGCGAACACTGAAGCTTTCTTT.

The chain employs TRBV18 and TRBJ2-4; no reliable D call. V was trimmed by 1 base and J by 7 bases, leaving 17 bases between them. There are 16 residues in the CDR3. Germline CDR1 is KGHSH and CDR2 is LQKENI. The DNA of the CDR3 is TGTGCCAGCTCACCACGGGCAGATAATTTGGGGAACATTCAGTACTTC. Translating it yields CASSPRADNLGNIQYF.

This chain connects TRBV6-1 to TRBJ1-5; no firm D call. Germline V gene sequence: CDR1 MNHNS, CDR2 SASEGT. The CDR3 loop spans 16 amino acids. V shed 3 bases and J shed 1 base, with 13 bases lying between them. Here the CDR3 DNA reads TGTGCCAGCAGTGAGGTTCAAGGAGGGAGCAATCAGCCCCAGCATTTT. This encodes CASSEVQGGSNQPQHF.

As DNA, the CDR3 is TGTGCCAGCGGGGATAGGGATGGCTACACCTTC. Amino acids: CASGDRDGYTF. This chain connects TRBV27 to TRBJ1-2; D ambiguous. Germline assignment: CDR1 MNHEY and CDR2 SMNVEV (reference sequence). The V gene lost 8 bases and the J gene lost 6 bases, with 10 bases spanning the gap. The CDR3 sequence is 11 residues long.

The chain recombines TRBV9 with TRBJ2-5, with a tentative D call TRBD2 (6 bases). Germline CDR1 SGDLS, CDR2 YYNGEE. V was cut by 7 bases and J by 0 bases, with 10 bases left in between. The CDR3 totals 13 residues. The CDR3 region has the DNA TGTGCCAGCCAATCGGGAGACCAAGAGACCCAGTACTTC. As protein: CASQSGDQETQYF.

This rearrangement joins TRBV6-5 to TRBJ1-1, with no clear D. The CDR3 is 13 amino acids. Per germline, CDR1 MNHEY and CDR2 SVGAGI. The V and J ends lost 7 bases and 5 bases respectively, with 14 bases between them. This CDR3 is CASKRGPFTEAFF. DNA for the CDR3: TGTGCCAGCAAACGAGGGCCGTTTACTGAAGCTTTCTTT.

V and J are TRBV25-1 and TRBJ2-5, with D possibly TRBD1 on 6 matching bases. Germline values: CDR1 MGHDK, CDR2 SYGVNS. This CDR3 contains 15 residues. V lost 3 bases to trimming and J lost 0 bases, with 11 bases between them. The CDR3 loop reads CASSDDRRYQETQYF. CDR3 in DNA: TGTGCCAGCAGTGATGACAGGAGGTACCAAGAGACCCAGTACTTC.

The chain recombines TRBV7-9 with TRBJ1-1, with D perhaps TRBD1 (5 bases). Germline values: CDR1 SEHNR, CDR2 FQNEAQ (reference sequence). CDR3 length equals 13 residues. V was shortened by 2 bases and J by 3 bases, with 7 bases between the two germline ends. CDR3 loop: CASSLIGDTEAFF. CDR3 nucleotides: TGTGCCAGCAGCTTAATAGGGGACACTGAAGCTTTCTTT.

This clone appeared once. The chain carries TRBV19 and TRBJ2-7; 11 nucleotides agree with TRBD2. From germline, CDR1 is LNHDA and CDR2 SQIVND (reference sequence). The V gene end was trimmed by 10 bases and the J gene end by 4 bases; junction bases not matched to a gene: 15. The CDR3 spans 16 residues. CDR3 bases: TGTGCCACCGTACCAAGCGTTCTAGCGGGAGGATACGAGCAGTACTTC. Its translation: CATVPSVLAGGYEQYF.

This rearrangement joins TRBV7-9 to TRBJ2-1; 10 nucleotides agree with TRBD2. V was pared by 5 bases and J by 8 bases, with 6 bases of the junction left unmatched. CDR1 SEHNR and CDR2 FQNEAQ come from the germline V gene (reference sequence). This CDR3 is built from 14 residues. In nucleotides, the CDR3 is TGTGCCAGCAGCCCCCACGGGACTAGCGATGAGCAGTTCTTC. It encodes CASSPHGTSDEQFF.

The chain carries TRBV19 and TRBJ2-7; 8 nucleotides agree with TRBD1. The CDR3 is made up of 14 amino acids. With 5 bases clipped from V and 1 base from J, the junction kept 4 bases outside the gene matches. The V gene's germline CDR1 is LNHDA and CDR2 SQIVND (reference sequence). The chain's CDR3 is CASSSGQGSYEQYF. CDR3 DNA sequence: TGTGCCAGTAGTTCTGGACAGGGTTCCTACGAGCAGTACTTC.

This chain joins TRBV14 and TRBJ1-3, with TRBD1 matching 9 bases. V lost 4 bases, J lost 4 bases, and 8 bases stayed unmatched. This CDR3 contains 16 residues. The germline V gene has CDR1 SGHDN and CDR2 FVKESK. The CDR3 DNA follows: TGTGCCAGCAGCCGAGTACAGGGGGCGGGCGGAAACACCATATATTTT. Translation: CASSRVQGAGGNTIYF.